Below are 12 T cell receptor beta chains sequenced from a single sample in a study of blood T cell repertoires in COVID-19. Sequencing used immunoSEQ multiplex PCR; TCRdb keeps in-frame clones, though not all of them. The sample comprises fewer than 300,000 clones, approximately 90% of which are singletons, and over 2% rests with the top ten. The sequencing sample was made of peripheral blood. The receptors here all came from a woman younger than 45 with COVID-19, enrolled during active disease.

This rearrangement joins TRBV10-2 to TRBJ1-6; TRBD1 matches 8 bases. This CDR3 has 13 residues. CDR1 and CDR2 (germline): WSHSY, SAAADI. Trimming cost V 6 bases and J 9 bases; bases outside gene matches: 4. The CDR3, as DNA: TGCGCCAGCAGGGACAGGGTCGGTTCACCCCTCCACTTT. Its translation is CASRDRVGSPLHF.

V usage is TRBV12-3 or TRBV12-4 and J usage is TRBJ1-1; unclear D gene. Trimming removed 6 bases at V and 11 bases at J, with 19 bases between. This CDR3 comprises 13 residues. The CDR3 DNA follows: TGTGCCAGCAGCCTAATGGATGTGGCGGAGGCTTTCTTT. Its protein product is CASSLMDVAEAFF.

The V call is TRBV20-1, the J call TRBJ1-6; 7 bases line up with TRBD1. CDR3 length: 14 residues. V shed 3 bases and J 10 bases; nucleotides not matched to a gene: 9. CDR1 and CDR2 (germline): DFQATT, SNEGSKA (reference sequence). In nucleotides, the CDR3 is TGCAGTGCTAGTCAGGGGGGAAGGGAGTCACCCCTCCACTTT. As protein: CSASQGGRESPLHF.

The rearrangement joins TRBV5-1 to TRBJ1-1; 7 positions match TRBD1. Germline values: CDR1 SGHRS, CDR2 YFSETQ. The CDR3 runs 15 residues. Germline trimming cut 4 bases from V and 4 bases from J; bases unmatched to any gene: 10. CDR3 amino acids: CASSNTGVGLTEAFF. CDR3 coding DNA: TGCGCCAGCAGCAACACAGGGGTCGGTCTCACTGAAGCTTTCTTT.

The chain couples TRBV30 to TRBJ1-1; 7 nucleotides align to TRBD1. This CDR3 is built from 14 residues. After removal of 2 bases from V and 0 bases from J, the junction contained 3 bases not matched to a gene. Germline values: CDR1 GTSNPN, CDR2 SVGIG (reference sequence). CDR3 loop: CAWSMTGMNTEAFF. CDR3 nucleotide sequence: TGTGCCTGGAGTATGACAGGGATGAACACTGAAGCTTTCTTT.

The chain joins TRBV5-6 to TRBJ1-2, with 11 bases matching TRBD1. This CDR3 region has 17 residues. Per germline, CDR1 SGHDT and CDR2 YYEEEE. V lost 1 base and J lost 2; bases outside the gene matches: 7. The CDR3 region has the DNA TGTGCCAGCAGCTTGTTTCTGGGGACAGGGGGAAACTATGGCTACACCTTC. Translated: CASSLFLGTGGNYGYTF.

The rearrangement joins TRBV19 to TRBJ1-1; TRBD1 agrees at 7 bases. V dropped 11 bases and J dropped 1; count of bases not matched to a gene: 4. Germline V CDR1 and CDR2: LNHDA, SQIVND (reference sequence). The CDR3 sequence is 12 residues long. The DNA of the CDR3 is TGTGCCTGTGGACAGGCGAACACTGAAGCTTTCTTT. Residues: CACGQANTEAFF. The complete variable domain, with remaining parts taken from reference TRBV19 and TRBJ1-1, reads DGGITQSPKYLFRKEGQNVTLSCEQNLNHDAMYWYRQDPGQGLRLIYYSQIVNDFQKGDIAEGYSVSREKKESFPLTVTSAQKNPTAFYLCACGQANTEAFFGQGTRLTVV.

The V and J genes are TRBV3-1 (or the pseudogene TRBV3-2) and TRBJ1-1; 9 nucleotides agree with TRBD1. Germline assignment: CDR1 LGHDT and CDR2 YNNKEL (reference sequence). V lost 4 bases and J lost 4; bases outside the gene matches: 4. The CDR3 is 14 residues long. The CDR3 coding sequence is TGTGCCAGCAGCCCCAAGGACAGGGGCACTGAAGCTTTCTTT. Amino acid sequence: CASSPKDRGTEAFF.

By sample share, this clone is medium-sized (0.01 to 0.1%). The J gene is TRBJ1-2, the V gene TRBV12-3 or TRBV12-4, with TRBD1 identical over 8 bases. The CDR3 extends over 13 amino acids. V lost 6 bases and J lost 6; bases outside the gene matches: 6. CDR3 residues: CASRAGTGDGYTF. Here the CDR3 DNA reads TGTGCCAGCAGAGCCGGGACAGGCGATGGCTACACCTTC.

The V gene is TRBV27, the J gene TRBJ1-4; TRBD1 might be the D (5 bases). Germline V gene sequence: CDR1 MNHEY, CDR2 SMNVEV (reference sequence). V gave up 3 bases and J gave up 8 bases, with 13 bases separating them. The CDR3 runs 14 residues. CDR3 nucleotides: TGTGCCAGCAGTTTCTACAACGGGGGAGAAAAACTGTTTTTT. It is translated as CASSFYNGGEKLFF.

This chain links TRBV7-9 with TRBJ1-4; weak D call: TRBD1 (5 bases). This CDR3 is 16 amino acids long. Germline CDR1 and CDR2: SEHNR and FQNEAQ (reference sequence). Trimming removed 1 base from V and 4 bases from J, with 13 bases in between. CDR3 DNA sequence: TGTGCCAGCAGCTTAGTTCCCGCAGGGCTTAATGAAAAACTGTTTTTT. This translates into CASSLVPAGLNEKLFF.

The chain couples TRBV4-2 to TRBJ1-2; weak D call: TRBD1 (6 bases). Trimming took off 0 bases at V and 8 bases at J, with 19 bases between the two ends. Germline V gene data show CDR1 as LGHNA and CDR2 as YNFKEQ. The CDR3 length is 16 residues. CDR3 sequence (DNA): TGTGCCAGCAGCCAAGATCTTCAGGGGCAAAGACGCGGCTACACCTTC. As protein: CASSQDLQGQRRGYTF.